The clone carrying this T cell receptor (beta chain) has a count of ten or more. Its antigen is undetermined. This entry is derived from a study of identical twins. MiXCR, run by TCRdb on the 5' RACE reads, gives a single entry per CDR3 protein. This table has 200,000 to 250,000 distinct CDR3 sequences, around 8% appearing once. The donor group consisted entirely of healthy Caucasians. Study observations and caveats: Within monozygotic twins, out-of-frame TCR alpha sharing was underestimated by the models. Diverse VJ usage suggested most zero-insertion clonotypes were not invariant T cells.

The same specimen was also included in a second study, on yellow fever vaccine responses in identical twins.

The specimen sequenced was memory (CD45RO+) T cells sorted from blood. The clonotype was recovered from a woman aged 18-29 years in good health.

CDR3 coding DNA: TGCAGCGTTGGGGGGAGCGGGGCAGGCACAGATACGCAGTATTTT. Translated, it gives CSVGGSGAGTDTQYF. The chain links TRBV29-1 to TRBJ2-3, with 7 bases identical to TRBD2. The CDR3 sequence is 15 residues long. The trim removed 4 bases at V and 1 base at J, leaving 8 bases unmatched. Per germline, CDR1 SQVTM and CDR2 ANQGSEA.